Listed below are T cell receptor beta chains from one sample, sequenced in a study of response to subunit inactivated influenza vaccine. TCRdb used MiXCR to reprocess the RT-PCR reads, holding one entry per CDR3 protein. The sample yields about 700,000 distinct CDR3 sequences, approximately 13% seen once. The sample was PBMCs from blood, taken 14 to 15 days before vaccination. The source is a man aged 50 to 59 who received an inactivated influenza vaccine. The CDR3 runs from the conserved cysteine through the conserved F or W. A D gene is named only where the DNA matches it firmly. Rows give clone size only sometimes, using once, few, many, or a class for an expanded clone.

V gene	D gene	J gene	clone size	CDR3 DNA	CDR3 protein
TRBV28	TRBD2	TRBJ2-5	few	TGTGCCAGCATCTTTAGTCTTAGCGGGAGAGAGACCCAGTACTTC	CASIFSLSGRETQYF
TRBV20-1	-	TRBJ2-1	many	TGCAGTGCTGGGGTTTTGAATGAGCAGTTCTTC	CSAGVLNEQFF
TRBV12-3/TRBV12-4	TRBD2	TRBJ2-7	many	TGTGCCAGCAGTTTTGAGACTAGCGGCTACTACGAGCAGTACTTC	CASSFETSGYYEQYF
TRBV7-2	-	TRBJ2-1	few	TGTGCCAGCAGCTCGCCGGTCAACAATGAGCAGTTCTTC	CASSSPVNNEQFF
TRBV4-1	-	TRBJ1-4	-	TGCGCCAGCAGCCAAGGTACTGTACGGAGTGAAAAACTGTTTTTT	CASSQGTVRSEKLFF
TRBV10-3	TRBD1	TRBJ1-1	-	TGTGCCATCAGCGTACAGGGGCCGAACACTGAAGCTTTCTTT	CAISVQGPNTEAFF
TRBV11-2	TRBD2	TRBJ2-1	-	TGTGCCAGCAGCTTTTCTAGCGGGAGTGGGGGTGAGCAGTTCTTC	CASSFSSGSGGEQFF
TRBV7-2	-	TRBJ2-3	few	TGTGCCAGCAGCCACAGCGGATCGGGCACAGATACGCAGTATTTT	CASSHSGSGTDTQYF
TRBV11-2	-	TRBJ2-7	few	TGTGCCAGCAGCTTAGCACAGGAGTACGAGCAGTACTTC	CASSLAQEYEQYF
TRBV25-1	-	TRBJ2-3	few	TGTGCCAGCAGTGAATATAGTGGGACCCGCACAGATACGCAGTATTTT	CASSEYSGTRTDTQYF
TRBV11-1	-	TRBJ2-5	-	TGTGCCAGCAGCCTAAACTATCTTATCCCCCGCTCGAACCAAGAGACCCAGTACTTC	CASSLNYLIPRSNQETQYF
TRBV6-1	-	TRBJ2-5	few	TGTGCCAGCATGACGCGGTGGGCGCAAGAGACCCAGTACTTC	CASMTRWAQETQYF
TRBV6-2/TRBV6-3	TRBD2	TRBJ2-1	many	TGTGCCAGCAGTTACCCAGTCGGGGAGGGACTCTCATACAATGAGCAGTTCTTC	CASSYPVGEGLSYNEQFF
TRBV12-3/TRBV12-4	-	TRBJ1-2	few	TGTGCCAGCAGTTCCCGGGGGTATGGCTACACCTTC	CASSSRGYGYTF
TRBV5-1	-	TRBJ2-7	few	TGCGCCAGCAGCTTGGAAGGGGTCCCCTACGAGCAGTACTTC	CASSLEGVPYEQYF